The subject of this entry is one T cell receptor (beta chain). These data belong to a study of blood T cell repertoires in COVID-19. Study-level information: The United States, Italy and Spain were the sources of the acute and convalescent COVID-19 samples. T cells, B-cell-depleted T cells, or PBMCs provided the cDNA or gDNA that served as material.

Original processing methods: Reference gene primer amplification gave estimated nucleated cell counts. This table comes from immunoSEQ multiplex PCR, and its TCRdb copy is limited to in-frame clones, with some not included. V and J calls and clone size are those listed in that table; D and trimming were worked out from the DNA. The sample lists fewer than 350,000 clones; about 87% were seen once. Seattle patient enrollment occurred during active infection, with longitudinal follow-up thereafter. The CDR3 has 16 residues. The receptor's source is a woman in her twenties or thirties with COVID-19, enrolled during active disease. Sequencing was done on a sample of peripheral blood. This chain connects TRBV12-1 to TRBJ2-7; the listed D gene, TRBD2, was not tested against the DNA. TRBV12-1 is assigned pseudogene status. The DNA of the CDR3 is TGTGCCAGCCTGTTGGTAGCGGGGCCAGCTCCCTACGAGCAGTACTTC. Its protein is CASLLVAGPAPYEQYF.